This note documents a single T cell receptor (beta chain) sequence. This record comes from a study of T-cell memory formation after mild COVID-19. Study summary: Largely, the TCR clusters proved donor specific.

Libraries for TCRalpha and TCRbeta carried sample barcodes and unique molecular identifiers via 5'RACE. TCRdb re-derived calls from the 5' RACE reads in MiXCR, one entry per CDR3 protein. The sample records roughly 580,000 distinct CDR3 sequences, around 17% being singletons. Trimming removed 4 bases from V and 7 bases from J; junction bases left unmatched: 7. The CDR3 extends over 15 amino acids. Germline V lookup: CDR1 SGHRS, CDR2 YFSETQ. The receptor was isolated from an adult woman who had mild COVID-19 (a few samples of this study predate the infection). Cell type and time point are not known. This chain uses TRBV5-1 with TRBJ2-7; 14 bases align to TRBD2. The material sequenced was PBMCs or a T cell subset sorted from them (not recorded which). The CDR3 bases are TGCGCCAGCAGCGAGGGACTAGCGGGAGAGGGAGAGCAGTACTTC. Amino acids: CASSEGLAGEGEQYF.